The source of this TCR beta chain is a study of post-analysis software for immune sequencing data. At the level of the study: Relapsing-remitting, secondary progressive and progressive-relapsing forms made up the multiple sclerosis disease courses. Overall study findings and caveats: A few TRBV segments, TRBV5-6, TRBV5-1 and TRBV20-1 among them, were found more frequent in patients than controls. Samples made in the same batch grouped tightly together by F measure.

Looked up from germline, CDR1 is SGHAT and CDR2 is FQNNGV. V lost 5 bases to trimming and J lost 6 bases, with 12 bases between them. The CDR3 runs to 13 residues. This clonotype was observed a few times. Its matching antigen is unknown. TCR beta libraries were prepared from cDNA with unique molecular identifiers. TCRdb used MiXCR to reprocess the PCR reads, holding one entry per CDR3 protein. The sample shows about 770,000 distinct CDR3 sequences, 35% to 55% of them seen only once. The TCR comes from a girl between 10 and 17 years old with multiple sclerosis. The chain employs TRBV11-2 and TRBJ2-3, with D maybe TRBD1 (5 bases). Sequenced material: blood. The CDR3 reads CASSVGVGDTQYF. The CDR3 nucleotides are TGTGCCAGCAGCGTAGGGGTTGGGGATACGCAGTATTTT. Full variable domain (missing parts from reference TRBV11-2 and TRBJ2-3): EAGVAQSPRYKIIEKRQSVAFWCNPISGHATLYWYQQILGQGPKLLIQFQNNGVVDDSQLPKDRFSAERLKGVDSTLKIQPAKLEDSAVYLCASSVGVGDTQYFGPGTRLTVL.